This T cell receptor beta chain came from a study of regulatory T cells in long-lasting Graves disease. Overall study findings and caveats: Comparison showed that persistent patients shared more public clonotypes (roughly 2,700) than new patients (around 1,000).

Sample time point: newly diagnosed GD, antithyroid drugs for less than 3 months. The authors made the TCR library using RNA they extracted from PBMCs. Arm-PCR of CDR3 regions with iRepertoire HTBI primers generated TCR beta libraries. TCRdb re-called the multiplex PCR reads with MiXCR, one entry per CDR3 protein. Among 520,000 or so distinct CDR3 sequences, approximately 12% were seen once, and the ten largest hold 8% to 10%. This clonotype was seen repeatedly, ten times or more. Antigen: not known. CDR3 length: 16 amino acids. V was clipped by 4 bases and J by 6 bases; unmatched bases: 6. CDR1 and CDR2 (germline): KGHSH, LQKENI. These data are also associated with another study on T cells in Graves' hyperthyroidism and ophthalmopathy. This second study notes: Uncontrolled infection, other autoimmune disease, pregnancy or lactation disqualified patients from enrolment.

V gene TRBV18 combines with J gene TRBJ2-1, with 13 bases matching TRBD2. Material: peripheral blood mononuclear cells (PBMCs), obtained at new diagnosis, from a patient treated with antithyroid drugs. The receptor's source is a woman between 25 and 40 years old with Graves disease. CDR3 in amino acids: CASSLKLAGGPNEQFF. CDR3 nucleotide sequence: TGTGCCAGCTCACTCAAACTAGCGGGAGGGCCCAATGAGCAGTTCTTC.